One sample yielded the 17 T cell receptor beta chains listed below, sequenced in a study of cytomegalovirus exposure and HLA in healthy donors. The PCR contained 60 Vbeta and 13 Jbeta primers. Produced via immunoSEQ multiplex PCR; TCRdb's table is partial and in-frame only. Among roughly 200,000 clones listed, roughly 74% were seen once. Sequenced input: PBMCs. Receptor source: a female donor in good health and CMV-seronegative.

The chain employs TRBV18 and TRBJ1-4; 8 bases align to TRBD1. CDR3 length: 15 amino acids. V lost 5 bases to trimming and J lost 0 bases; unmatched junction nucleotides: 2. Germline CDR1 KGHSH, CDR2 LQKENI. The CDR3 reads CASSKQGATNEKLFF. Written as DNA, the CDR3 is TGTGCCAGCTCAAAACAGGGGGCAACTAATGAAAAACTGTTTTTT.

In DNA form, the CDR3 reads TGTGCCAGCAGCTTATTTAGGAGTTTCGGGACTCAGGTACACGAGCAGTACTTC. It translates to CASSLFRSFGTQVHEQYF. This chain connects TRBV11-2 to TRBJ2-7; the D gene is possibly TRBD2 (6 bases). Germline loops: CDR1 SGHAT, CDR2 FQNNGV. The CDR3 loop spans 18 amino acids. V was pared by 2 bases and J by 5 bases, with 25 bases between.

The chain has TRBV9 and TRBJ2-7; TRBD1 aligns across 8 bases. V dropped 1 base and J dropped 4; count of bases not matched to a gene: 7. CDR1 and CDR2 from the germline V gene are SGDLS and YYNGEE. The CDR3 sequence is 15 residues long. The CDR3 sequence is CASSVNMDREYEQYF. As DNA, the CDR3 is TGTGCCAGCAGCGTAAACATGGACAGGGAATACGAGCAGTACTTC.

V is TRBV2 and J is TRBJ1-2, with D perhaps TRBD1 (5 bases). In germline, CDR1 is SNHLY, CDR2 FYNNEI. The CDR3 spans 15 residues. Trimming took off 2 bases at V and 0 bases at J, with 10 bases between the two ends. Here the CDR3 DNA reads TGTGCCAGCAGTGAAAGGGGCCCGGCTAACTATGGCTACACCTTC. Protein sequence: CASSERGPANYGYTF.

The chain couples TRBV21-1 to TRBJ1-4; the table's D call, TRBD1, was not checked against the DNA. TRBV21-1 is annotated as a pseudogene. The CDR3 consists of 15 residues. DNA of the CDR3: TGTGCCAGCAGGGGGGCCTCTGCAACTAATGAAAAACTGTTTTTT. It specifies CASRGASATNEKLFF.

This rearrangement joins TRBV5-6 to TRBJ2-4; 9 bases are shared with TRBD2. Germline CDR1 is SGHDT and CDR2 is YYEEEE. The CDR3 is 15 amino acids. After removal of 3 bases from V and 2 bases from J, the junction contained 3 bases not matched to a gene. The DNA for the CDR3 is TGTGCCAGCAGCTACGCGGGGGGGACCAAAAACATTCAGTACTTC. Protein product: CASSYAGGTKNIQYF.

The V gene is TRBV27, the J gene TRBJ2-3, with a tentative D call TRBD2 (6 bases). Trimming shortened V by 1 base and J by 3 bases, and 17 bases separated the two germline ends. This CDR3 is 17 amino acids long. Germline V gene lookup returns CDR1 MNHEY and CDR2 SMNVEV (reference sequence). The CDR3 region is CASSLLGFGGETDTQYF. CDR3 bases: TGTGCCAGCAGTTTATTAGGCTTTGGCGGGGAAACAGATACGCAGTATTTT.

There are a few counts of this clone. The V call is TRBV13, the J call TRBJ2-2; TRBD2 agrees at 7 bases. Germline CDR1 is PRHDT and CDR2 is FYEKMQ (reference sequence). This CDR3 region has 18 residues. V lost 5 bases, J lost 0 bases, and 12 bases stayed unmatched. The CDR3: CASSLRGRGPSNTGELFF. CDR3 nucleotides: TGTGCCAGCAGCCTACGGGGGAGGGGTCCCTCGAACACCGGGGAGCTGTTTTTT.

The chain recombines TRBV19 with TRBJ2-5; possibly TRBD2 for D (7 bases). V lost 5 bases to trimming and J lost 7 bases, with 11 bases between them. Per the germline V gene, CDR1 is LNHDA and CDR2 is SQIVND (reference sequence). The CDR3 sequence is 12 residues long. The CDR3 protein is CASSGRGGTQYF. CDR3 bases: TGTGCCAGTAGTGGGAGGGGGGGGACCCAGTACTTC. Looking up the rest from reference TRBV19 and TRBJ2-5 gives the full variable domain: DGGITQSPKYLFRKEGQNVTLSCEQNLNHDAMYWYRQDPGQGLRLIYYSQIVNDFQKGDIAEGYSVSREKKESFPLTVTSAQKNPTAFYLCASSGRGGTQYFGPGTRLLVL.

CDR3 coding DNA: TGTGCCAGCAGGCCCACTCCCGGGACAGGGGGCACTGAAGCTTTCTTT. This translates into CASRPTPGTGGTEAFF. This chain connects TRBV28 to TRBJ1-1; 11 positions match TRBD1. The length of the CDR3 is 16 residues. Germline V gene data show CDR1 as MDHEN and CDR2 as SYDVKM. V shed 6 bases and J 4 bases; nucleotides not matched to a gene: 10.

The rearrangement uses TRBV11-3 and TRBJ2-1; 8 positions agree with TRBD1. This CDR3 comprises 14 residues. CDR1 is SGHNT, CDR2 YENEEA, per germline. Trimming took 5 bases from V and 8 from J; bases not matched to a gene: 8. The CDR3 nucleotides are TGTGCCAGCAGCCCCCGGGACAGGCGGGATGAGCAGTTCTTC. Protein sequence: CASSPRDRRDEQFF. The full variable domain, with the rest looked up from reference TRBV11-3 and TRBJ2-1, is EAGVVQSPRYKIIEKKQPVAFWCNPISGHNTLYWYLQNLGQGPELLIRYENEEAVDDSQLPKDRFSAERLKGVDSTLKIQPAELGDSAVYLCASSPRDRRDEQFFGPGTRLTVL.

The chain links TRBV11-3 to TRBJ2-7, with D perhaps TRBD2 (7 bases). Germline loops: CDR1 SGHNT, CDR2 YENEEA. This CDR3 has 13 amino acids. V was shortened by 4 bases and J by 5 bases, with 12 bases between the two germline ends. The CDR3 coding sequence is TGTGCCAGCAGCTCGGGGGGCCTGAACGAGCAGTACTTC. This translates into CASSSGGLNEQYF.

This rearrangement joins TRBV7-8 to TRBJ2-1; TRBD2 matches 8 bases. CDR1 SGHVS and CDR2 FQNEAQ come from the germline V gene. There are 14 residues in the CDR3. V lost 2 bases to trimming and J lost 8 bases; unmatched junction nucleotides: 5. CDR3 amino acids: CASSLLAGGDEQFF. The CDR3 DNA follows: TGTGCCAGCAGCTTATTGGCGGGAGGCGATGAGCAGTTCTTC. Variable domain in full (rest from reference TRBV7-8 and TRBJ2-1): GAGVSQSPRYKVAKRGQDVALRCDPISGHVSLFWYQQALGQGPEFLTYFQNEAQLDKSGLPSDRFFAERPEGSVSTLKIQRTQQEDSAVYLCASSLLAGGDEQFFGPGTRLTVL.

V and J are TRBV5-4 and TRBJ1-4; 8 bases are a match to TRBD1. The CDR3 is 16 amino acids. Germline CDR1 is SGHNT and CDR2 is YYREEE (reference sequence). Trimming at V came to 4 bases and at J to 2 bases, leaving 7 bases not matched to a gene. CDR3 in DNA: TGTGCCAGCAGCCATCAGGGGGCTCGCACTAATGAAAAACTGTTTTTT. Its protein product is CASSHQGARTNEKLFF.

The chain recombines TRBV15 with TRBJ2-5; 10 bases map to TRBD1. The J call may be faulty, since TRBJ2-7 better matches the DNA end. The CDR3 runs 14 residues. CDR1 is LNHNV, CDR2 YYDKDF, per germline (reference sequence). DNA for the CDR3: TGTGCCACCAGCAAGACAGGGGGCGGGTACGAGCAGTACTTC. This encodes CATSKTGGGYEQYF.

V gene TRBV4-2 combines with J gene TRBJ2-3, with 9 bases aligning to TRBD2. CDR1 and CDR2 (germline): LGHNA, YNFKEQ. The length of the CDR3 is 17 residues. Trimming at V came to 0 bases and at J to 6 bases, leaving 10 bases not matched to a gene. Written as DNA, the CDR3 is TGTGCCAGCAGCCAAGAATCCCGTGCGGGGGGGGCTGATACGCAGTATTTT. As protein: CASSQESRAGGADTQYF.

The genes are TRBV7-9 and TRBJ2-5; a weak D match, TRBD1 (6 bases). The CDR3 loop spans 12 amino acids. Germline loops: CDR1 SEHNR, CDR2 FQNEAQ (reference sequence). With 6 bases removed from V and 4 bases from J, the gap between germline ends came to 9 bases. In nucleotides, the CDR3 is TGTGCCAGCAGTCAGGGGAGAGAGACCCAGTACTTC. Its translation: CASSQGRETQYF.